This T cell receptor beta chain derives from a study of beta chain features in type 1 diabetes. The study reverse transcribed the entire isolated RNA, so it sequenced expressed TCRB transcripts. TCRdb's table, derived via immunoSEQ multiplex PCR, lists solely in-frame clones and lacks some. This sample has fewer than 200,000 clones, with around an eighth found just once. Germline loops: CDR1 SEHNR, CDR2 FQNEAQ (reference sequence). The CDR3 is 13 residues long. Deletions cut 1 base from V and 7 bases from J, with 8 bases between. Sequenced material: central memory CD4+ T cells from blood. The sequence came from a young woman in good health. J is TRBJ2-1 and V is TRBV7-9; no reliable D call. DNA for the CDR3: TGTGCCAGCAGCTTAGGCAACGGGAATGAGCAGTTCTTC. It codes for CASSLGNGNEQFF.